These 26 T cell receptor beta chains came from one sample sequenced in a study of T-cell memory formation after mild COVID-19. TCRdb reprocessed the 5' RACE reads via MiXCR and lists one record per CDR3 protein. The table records over 400,000 distinct CDR3 sequences, 20% to 25% of them present only once. What was sequenced was PBMCs or a T cell subset sorted from them (not recorded which). The receptors come from an adult woman who had mild COVID-19 (a few samples of this study predate the infection). Cell type and time point are not known.

This clonotype was detected once. The gene calls are TRBV7-9 and TRBJ1-2; D unresolved. CDR1 is SEHNR and CDR2 is FQNEAQ in the germline V gene (reference sequence). Between the trimmed V and J ends, which lost 5 bases and 6 bases, there was a span of 13 bases. The CDR3 consists of 13 residues. The CDR3 nucleotides read TGTGCCAGCAGCCCACCCTTGTCGCATGGCTACACCTTC. Translated: CASSPPLSHGYTF.

V is TRBV9 and J is TRBJ2-7, with TRBD1 matching over 11 bases. This CDR3 has 16 amino acids. The germline V gene has CDR1 SGDLS and CDR2 YYNGEE. V shed 0 bases and J 0 bases; nucleotides not matched to a gene: 2. In nucleotides, the CDR3 is TGTGCCAGCAGCGTAGAAGGGACAGGGGGCTCCTACGAGCAGTACTTC. This translates into CASSVEGTGGSYEQYF.

The chain employs TRBV4-2 and TRBJ2-3; D possibly uses TRBD1 or TRBD2 (6 bases each). CDR1 is LGHNA and CDR2 is YNFKEQ in the germline V gene. There are 17 residues in the CDR3. Trimming removed 3 bases at V and 1 base at J, with 17 bases between. CDR3 residues: CASSQGKGGAGTDTQYF. CDR3 nucleotides: TGTGCCAGCAGCCAGGGGAAGGGGGGCGCGGGCACAGATACGCAGTATTTT.

In this sample, this clonotype turned up many times. A junction end diverges from the germline sequence, so it may reflect a read error. The V call is TRBV7-2, the J call TRBJ2-3; 8 bases agree with TRBD2. The length of the CDR3 is 14 residues. Germline V gene data show CDR1 as SGHTA and CDR2 as FQGNSA. The CDR3 DNA sequence: TGCGCCAGCAGCCCCGGACTAGCAGCCGATACGCAGTATTTT. Translation: CASSPGLAADTQYF.

This rearrangement joins TRBV30 to TRBJ2-5; possible D gene TRBD2, 6 bases. There are 12 residues in the CDR3. In germline, CDR1 is GTSNPN, CDR2 SVGIG (reference sequence). The V end was cut by 5 bases, the J end by 5 bases, with 12 bases between. The CDR3 DNA follows: TGTGCCTGGGCCGGGAGACAGGAGACCCAGTACTTC. This encodes CAWAGRQETQYF.

The chain carries TRBV18 and TRBJ2-3; 7 bases match TRBD2. This CDR3 is 15 amino acids long. After removal of 4 bases from V and 6 bases from J, the junction contained 10 bases not matched to a gene. CDR1 KGHSH and CDR2 LQKENI come from the germline V gene. CDR3 protein: CASSLQAGPRDTQYF. The CDR3 DNA sequence: TGTGCCAGCTCACTTCAAGCGGGGCCCCGGGATACGCAGTATTTT.

The chain carries TRBV5-4 and TRBJ2-7; 7 bases agree with TRBD2. The CDR3 loop spans 14 amino acids. The trim removed 6 bases at V and 5 bases at J, leaving 11 bases unmatched. CDR1 and CDR2 (germline): SGHNT, YYREEE (reference sequence). This CDR3 reads CASNPGREPDEQYF. CDR3 DNA: TGTGCCAGCAACCCGGGGCGGGAGCCGGACGAGCAGTACTTC. The full variable domain, rest sourced from reference TRBV5-4 and TRBJ2-7, is ETGVTQSPTHLIKTRGQQVTLRCSSQSGHNTVSWYQQALGQGPQFIFQYYREEENGRGNFPPRFSGLQFPNYSSELNVNALELDDSALYLCASNPGREPDEQYFGPGTRLTVT.

This clonotype was seen a few times. This chain uses TRBV7-6 with TRBJ2-7, with 10 bases that match TRBD1. This CDR3 has 14 amino acids. V was clipped by 6 bases and J by 6 bases; unmatched bases: 8. Germline V gene sequence: CDR1 SGHVS, CDR2 FNYEAQ. CDR3 nucleotide sequence: TGTGCCAGCAGTGCCTCGGGACAGGGGTTCGAGCAGTACTTC. This codes for CASSASGQGFEQYF.

This clonotype has a handful of counts. CDR3 sequence (DNA): TGCGCCAGCAGCCTGGACGGGAACTCCTACGAGCAGTACTTC. As protein: CASSLDGNSYEQYF. The gene calls are TRBV5-1 and TRBJ2-7; possibly TRBD2 for D (5 bases). The CDR3 extends over 14 amino acids. V was trimmed by 4 bases and J by 0 bases, leaving 11 bases between them. CDR1 is SGHRS, CDR2 YFSETQ, per germline.

V is TRBV7-9 and J is TRBJ2-1; 14 nucleotides line up with TRBD2. V shed 5 bases, J shed 7 bases, and the junction held 4 bases outside the gene matches. The germline gives CDR1 SEHNR, CDR2 FQNEAQ (reference sequence). The CDR3 is 15 residues long. Here the CDR3 reads CASSEGLAGENEQFF. The CDR3 nucleotides are TGTGCCAGCAGCGAGGGACTAGCGGGAGAGAATGAGCAGTTCTTC.

The V call is TRBV4-3, the J call TRBJ2-7, with TRBD2 matching over 15 bases. The CDR3 consists of 16 residues. The ends lost 1 base at V and 5 bases at J; junction bases unmatched: 3. Germline V lookup: CDR1 LGHNA, CDR2 YSLEER. CDR3 sequence reads: CASSQGTSGRADEQYF. For the CDR3, the DNA is TGCGCCAGCAGCCAAGGGACTAGCGGGAGGGCGGACGAGCAGTACTTC.

The rearrangement links TRBV20-1 to TRBJ2-3, with TRBD2 matching 9 bases. The CDR3 totals 12 residues. Germline assignment: CDR1 DFQATT and CDR2 SNEGSKA (reference sequence). The CDR3 loop reads CRASGTADTQYF. DNA for the CDR3: TGCCGCGCTAGCGGGACGGCAGATACGCAGTATTTT.

This clonotype was observed many times. The DNA of the CDR3 is TGTGCCAGCAGCCCCCCCGGACACCCAATCACAGATACGCAGTATTTT. The encoded protein is CASSPPGHPITDTQYF. The chain is built from TRBV7-9 and TRBJ2-3, with TRBD1 as a possible D gene (5 bases). Trimming took 5 bases from V and 2 from J, leaving 17 bases between them. This CDR3 contains 16 residues. CDR1 SEHNR and CDR2 FQNEAQ come from the germline V gene (reference sequence).

This clonotype was seen a few times. The rearrangement links TRBV5-6 to TRBJ1-2, with D unresolved. Between the trimmed V and J ends, which lost 1 base and 4 bases, there was a span of 8 bases. Germline V CDR1 and CDR2: SGHDT, YYEEEE. This CDR3 has 13 amino acids. CDR3: CASSLWSGYGYTF. CDR3 sequence (DNA): TGTGCCAGCAGCTTGTGGAGCGGCTATGGCTACACCTTC.

This chain joins TRBV4-3 and TRBJ2-7; 7 nucleotides align to TRBD2. The ends lost 8 bases at V and 5 bases at J; junction bases unmatched: 3. The germline gives CDR1 LGHNA, CDR2 YSLEER. The CDR3 extends over 11 amino acids. CDR3 nucleotides: TGCGCCAGCGGGGAGGGTAACGAGCAGTACTTC. Amino acid sequence: CASGEGNEQYF.

The chain has TRBV29-1 and TRBJ2-7, with D perhaps TRBD1 or TRBD2 (5 bases each). Trimming removed 1 base from V and 0 bases from J, with 13 bases in between. Germline assignment: CDR1 SQVTM and CDR2 ANQGSEA. CDR3 length: 15 amino acids. CDR3 in DNA: TGCAGCGTTGAAGGACAAGGGGACCTCTCCTACGAGCAGTACTTC. Translating it yields CSVEGQGDLSYEQYF.

This clonotype was seen a few times. This chain uses TRBV20-1 with TRBJ2-2, with 7 nucleotides matching TRBD2. This CDR3 is 13 amino acids long. Germline V gene data show CDR1 as DFQATT and CDR2 as SNEGSKA (reference sequence). V trimming: 1 base; J trimming: 7 bases; junction bases outside the gene matches: 3. The CDR3: CSARARGSGELFF. CDR3 bases: TGCAGTGCTAGAGCCCGCGGGAGCGGGGAGCTGTTTTTT.

CDR3 DNA: TGTGCCAGCAGCGTAGCGCTAGCGGGAGGGCCCAGGTACAATGAGCAGTTCTTC. Amino acids: CASSVALAGGPRYNEQFF. J is TRBJ2-1 and V is TRBV9; 12 bases agree with TRBD2. With 0 bases clipped from V and 4 bases from J, the junction kept 8 bases outside the gene matches. The CDR3 has 18 residues. Germline CDR1 SGDLS, CDR2 YYNGEE.

The CDR3 loop reads CASSLGQDHYGYTF. Here the CDR3 DNA reads TGTGCCAGCAGCTTGGGCCAGGACCACTATGGCTACACCTTC. The chain links TRBV5-5 to TRBJ1-2, with D unresolved. The CDR3 spans 14 residues. Germline V gene lookup returns CDR1 SGHKS and CDR2 YYEKEE (reference sequence). V lost 0 bases and J 3 bases, leaving 9 bases between the germline ends.

This clonotype has more than one count but fewer than ten. This sequence joins TRBV4-2 and TRBJ2-7; D unclear. The V gene's germline CDR1 is LGHNA and CDR2 YNFKEQ. The CDR3 contains 15 residues. Trimming removed 0 bases from V and 1 base from J, with 10 bases in between. The CDR3 region has the DNA TGTGCCAGCAGCCAAGACACCGGGTTGTCCTACGAGCAGTACTTC. Its translation: CASSQDTGLSYEQYF.

The rearrangement uses TRBV20-1 and TRBJ1-2; D not resolved. With 5 bases removed from V and 6 bases from J, the gap between germline ends came to 19 bases. Germline loops: CDR1 DFQATT, CDR2 SNEGSKA (reference sequence). CDR3 size: 14 residues. The CDR3 loop is CSAPGRTATNGYTF. The CDR3 DNA reads as TGCAGTGCTCCCGGACGGACCGCTACCAATGGCTACACCTTC.

This clonotype was found once. The CDR3 DNA follows: TGCAGCGTTCACGAATACCGGGCCGCATTGAGGGCTTTCTTT. As protein: CSVHEYRAALRAFF. The chain links TRBV29-1 to TRBJ1-1; no clear D. This CDR3 is built from 14 residues. V gave up 5 bases and J gave up 11 bases, with 24 bases separating them. In germline, CDR1 is SQVTM, CDR2 ANQGSEA.

This clonotype turned up a few times. This sequence joins TRBV20-1 and TRBJ2-1; a possible D gene is TRBD2 (7 bases). The germline V gene has CDR1 DFQATT and CDR2 SNEGSKA (reference sequence). The ends were cut back, 3 bases at V and 7 bases at J, with 16 bases in the middle. The CDR3 is made up of 14 amino acids. In nucleotides, the CDR3 is TGCAGTGCTAGTCTCGGGGGGCCGATGAATGAGCAGTTCTTC. Translating gives CSASLGGPMNEQFF.

This clonotype was counted between two and nine times. The V and J genes are TRBV6-1 and TRBJ2-2; D is perhaps TRBD2 (7 bases). V shed 4 bases and J shed 3 bases, with 12 bases lying between them. This CDR3 spans 15 amino acids. Germline V gene data show CDR1 as MNHNS and CDR2 as SASEGT. CDR3 in DNA: TGTGCCAGCAGTGGCCGGGGGGCGTACACCGGGGAGCTGTTTTTT. It codes for CASSGRGAYTGELFF.

This clonotype was counted only a few times. The V and J genes are TRBV25-1 and TRBJ1-5, with D perhaps TRBD1 (5 bases). This CDR3 comprises 12 residues. In germline, CDR1 is MGHDK, CDR2 SYGVNS. V lost 5 bases and J lost 5, with 7 bases in between. CDR3 nucleotides: TGTGCCAGCAGTTGGGGGGATCAGCCCCAGCATTTT. It specifies CASSWGDQPQHF.

This clonotype has just a few counts. V gene TRBV20-1 combines with J gene TRBJ1-3; D is unresolved. This CDR3 region has 15 residues. The germline gives CDR1 DFQATT, CDR2 SNEGSKA (reference sequence). V was clipped by 6 bases and J by 3 bases, with 18 bases between them. As DNA, the CDR3 is TGCAGTGCCGAACTAAAAGGGAGAGGTGGAAACACCATATATTTT. It translates to CSAELKGRGGNTIYF.